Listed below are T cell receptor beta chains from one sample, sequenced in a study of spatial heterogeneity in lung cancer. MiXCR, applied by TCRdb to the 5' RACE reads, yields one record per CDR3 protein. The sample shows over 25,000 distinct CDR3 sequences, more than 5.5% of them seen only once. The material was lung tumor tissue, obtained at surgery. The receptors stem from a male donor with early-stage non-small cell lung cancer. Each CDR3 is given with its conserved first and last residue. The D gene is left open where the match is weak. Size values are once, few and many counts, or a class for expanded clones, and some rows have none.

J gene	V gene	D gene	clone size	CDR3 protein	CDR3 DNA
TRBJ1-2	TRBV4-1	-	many	CASSQEGRFYGYTF	TGCGCCAGCAGCCAAGAAGGGCGCTTCTATGGCTACACCTTC
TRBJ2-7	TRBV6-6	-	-	CAIRDTTYEQYF	TGTGCCATCCGGGACACTACCTACGAGCAGTACTTC
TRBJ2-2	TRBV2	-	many	CASKGTGELFF	TGTGCCAGCAAAGGGACCGGGGAGCTGTTTTTT
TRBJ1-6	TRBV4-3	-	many	CASSQVRGIYSPLHF	TGCGCCAGCAGCCAAGTTCGGGGGATTTATTCACCCCTCCACTTT
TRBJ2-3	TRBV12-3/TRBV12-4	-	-	CASTKSGLGTDTQYF	TGTGCCAGCACTAAATCAGGTCTAGGCACAGATACGCAGTATTTT
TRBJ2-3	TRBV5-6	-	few	CASSGLYSTDTQYF	TGTGCCAGCAGCGGGCTCTACAGCACAGATACGCAGTATTTT
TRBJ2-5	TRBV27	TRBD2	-	CASSSLLAGFQETQYF	TGTGCCAGCAGTTCGCTCCTAGCGGGTTTTCAAGAGACCCAGTACTTC
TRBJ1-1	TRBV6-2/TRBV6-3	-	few	CASSRDTRRVNTEAFF	TGTGCCAGCAGTCGGGACACACGAAGGGTGAACACTGAAGCTTTCTTT
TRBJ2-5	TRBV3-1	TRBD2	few	CASSHSSGFQETQYF	TGTGCCAGCAGCCACTCTAGCGGTTTCCAAGAGACCCAGTACTTC
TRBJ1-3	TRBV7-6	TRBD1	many	CASSPTGPLSGNTIYF	TGTGCCAGCAGCCCGACAGGGCCCCTCTCTGGAAACACCATATATTTT
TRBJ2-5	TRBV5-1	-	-	CASSSTSGGKETQYF	TGCGCCAGCAGCTCTACCTCCGGGGGAAAAGAGACCCAGTACTTC
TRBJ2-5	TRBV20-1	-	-	CSAIQGQETQYF	TGCAGTGCGATACAGGGCCAAGAGACCCAGTACTTC
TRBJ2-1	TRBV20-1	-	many	CSARPQDNEQFF	TGCAGTGCTAGACCACAGGACAATGAGCAGTTCTTC
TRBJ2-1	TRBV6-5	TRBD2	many	CASRTLRRGGYNEQFF	TGTGCCAGCAGGACCCTTAGGCGGGGGGGATACAATGAGCAGTTCTTC
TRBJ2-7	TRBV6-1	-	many	CASSRDRMIYEQYF	TGTGCCAGCAGTCGAGACAGGATGATCTACGAGCAGTACTTC
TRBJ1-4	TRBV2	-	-	CASSDRGRREKLFF	TGTGCCAGCAGTGACAGGGGACGGAGAGAAAAACTGTTTTTT
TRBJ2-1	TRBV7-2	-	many	CASSLDAHNEQFF	TGTGCCAGCAGCTTAGATGCACACAATGAGCAGTTCTTC
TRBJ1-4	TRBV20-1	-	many	CSAVGLLNEKLFF	TGCAGTGCCGTCGGGTTACTTAATGAAAAACTGTTTTTT
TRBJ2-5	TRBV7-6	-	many	CASSLEWRTQETQYF	TGTGCCAGCAGCTTAGAGTGGAGGACCCAAGAGACCCAGTACTTC
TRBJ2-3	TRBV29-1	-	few	CSVESPAIDTQYF	TGCAGCGTTGAATCCCCAGCGATAGATACGCAGTATTTT
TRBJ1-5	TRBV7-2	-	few	CASSLDRDQPQHF	TGTGCCAGCAGCTTAGACAGGGACCAGCCCCAGCATTTT
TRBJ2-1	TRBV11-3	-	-	CASSLGWGRMDEQFF	TGTGCCAGCAGCTTAGGATGGGGCAGGATGGATGAGCAGTTCTTC
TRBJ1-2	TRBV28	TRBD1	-	CASRDRALPGYTF	TGTGCCAGTAGGGACAGGGCCCTCCCCGGCTACACCTTC
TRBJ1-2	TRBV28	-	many	CASSPGGALADYGYTF	TGTGCCAGCAGCCCCGGGGGGGCTCTGGCTGACTATGGCTACACCTTC
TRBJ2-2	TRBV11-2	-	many	CASSSPPGALVGELFF	TGTGCCAGCAGCTCCCCCCCGGGGGCATTGGTCGGGGAGCTGTTTTTT
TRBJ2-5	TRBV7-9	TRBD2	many	CASIPSGAETQYF	TGTGCCAGCATACCGAGCGGGGCTGAGACCCAGTACTTC
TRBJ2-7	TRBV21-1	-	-	CASTVLREQYF	TGTGCCAGCACCGTACTTCGGGAGCAGTACTTC
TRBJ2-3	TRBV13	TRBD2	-	CASSNRGLAGRADTQYF	TGTGCCAGCAGCAACCGTGGACTAGCGGGGAGGGCAGATACGCAGTATTTT
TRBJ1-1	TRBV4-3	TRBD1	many	CASSQRFRGRGGTEAFF	TGCGCCAGCAGCCAAAGATTCCGGGGCAGGGGGGGCACTGAAGCTTTCTTT
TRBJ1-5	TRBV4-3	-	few	CASSLTVGDFYSNQPQHF	TGCGCCAGCAGCCTTACGGTGGGGGACTTTTATAGCAATCAGCCCCAGCATTTT
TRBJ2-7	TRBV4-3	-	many	CASSQDAASGYEQYF	TGCGCCAGCAGCCAAGATGCAGCTTCAGGTTACGAGCAGTACTTC
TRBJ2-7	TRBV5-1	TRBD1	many	CASSLGQGSEQYF	TGCGCCAGCAGCTTGGGACAGGGAAGCGAGCAGTACTTC
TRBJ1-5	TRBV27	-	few	CASSPRPGNQPQHF	TGTGCCAGCAGCCCTAGACCGGGCAATCAGCCCCAGCATTTT
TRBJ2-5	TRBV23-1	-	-	CASARTAQETQYF	TGCGCCAGCGCCCGGACAGCTCAAGAGACCCAGTACTTC
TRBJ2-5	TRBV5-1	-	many	CASSWEIAETQYF	TGCGCCAGCAGCTGGGAAATCGCAGAGACCCAGTACTTC
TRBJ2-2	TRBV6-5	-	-	CASSYSIQLNTGELFF	TGTGCCAGCAGTTACTCGATACAGCTTAACACCGGGGAGCTGTTTTTT
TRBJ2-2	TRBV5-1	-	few	CASSLRDPGVGELFF	TGCGCCAGCAGCCTCCGGGACCCAGGGGTCGGGGAGCTGTTTTTT
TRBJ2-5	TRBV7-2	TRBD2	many	CASSLVRSSGAAETQYF	TGTGCCAGCAGCTTAGTAAGGTCTAGCGGGGCCGCAGAGACCCAGTACTTC
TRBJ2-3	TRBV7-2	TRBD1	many	CASRRGTGDALSQYF	TGTGCCAGCAGGAGAGGGACAGGGGATGCCCTTTCGCAGTATTTT
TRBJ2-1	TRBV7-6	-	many	CASSLAGEGYNEQFF	TGTGCCAGCAGCTTAGCGGGTGAGGGCTACAATGAGCAGTTCTTC
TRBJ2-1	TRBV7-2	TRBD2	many	CASQSGGDYNEQFF	TGTGCCAGCCAGAGCGGGGGGGACTACAATGAGCAGTTCTTC
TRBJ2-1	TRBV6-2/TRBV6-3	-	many	CASQNGNTYNEQFF	TGTGCCAGCCAAAACGGGAACACCTACAATGAGCAGTTCTTC
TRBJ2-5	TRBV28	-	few	CASSLPGAPKETQYF	TGTGCCAGCAGTTTACCGGGGGCCCCCAAAGAGACCCAGTACTTC
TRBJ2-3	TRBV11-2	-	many	CASSYYPPLYNTDTQYF	TGTGCCAGCAGTTACTATCCGCCACTCTACAACACAGATACGCAGTATTTT
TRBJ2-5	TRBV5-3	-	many	CARSSYRDGKEETQYF	TGTGCCAGAAGCTCCTACCGGGACGGAAAAGAAGAGACCCAGTACTTC
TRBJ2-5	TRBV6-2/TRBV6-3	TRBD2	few	CASSRGTSGGARETQYF	TGTGCCAGCAGCCGCGGGACTAGCGGGGGGGCCCGGGAGACCCAGTACTTC
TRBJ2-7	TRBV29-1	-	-	CSVSPLRDGSYEQYF	TGCAGCGTTTCTCCTCTCCGGGACGGCTCCTACGAGCAGTACTTC
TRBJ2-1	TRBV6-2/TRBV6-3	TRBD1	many	CASRGQYMPYNEQFF	TGTGCCAGCAGGGGACAGTACATGCCCTACAATGAGCAGTTCTTC
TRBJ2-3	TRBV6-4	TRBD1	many	CASRDSGTDTQYF	TGTGCCAGCCGGGACAGCGGCACAGATACGCAGTATTTT
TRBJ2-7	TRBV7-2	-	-	CASSLVSTEPYEQYF	TGTGCCAGCAGCTTAGTTTCCACAGAACCCTACGAGCAGTACTTC
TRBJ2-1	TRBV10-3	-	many	CAISGGDEQFF	TGTGCCATCAGTGGTGGGGATGAGCAGTTCTTC